One sample yielded the 23 T cell receptor beta chains listed below, sequenced in a study of blood T cell repertoires in COVID-19. This table comes from immunoSEQ multiplex PCR, and its TCRdb copy is limited to in-frame clones, with some not included. The sample records some 240,000 clones, around 85% being singletons. Sample: peripheral blood. The source is a woman in her 70s with COVID-19, enrolled during active disease.

J is TRBJ1-2 and V is TRBV7-2; D is possibly TRBD1 (5 bases). V was cut by 2 bases and J by 4 bases, with 14 bases left in between. Germline V gene data show CDR1 as SGHTA and CDR2 as FQGNSA. The CDR3 covers 15 residues. CDR3 bases: TGTGCCAGCAGCTTAATCCGAGACAGCACCTATGGCTACACCTTC. Its translation: CASSLIRDSTYGYTF.

This sequence joins TRBV19 and TRBJ1-5, with D uncertain. Per germline, CDR1 LNHDA and CDR2 SQIVND (reference sequence). Between the trimmed V and J ends, which lost 1 base and 2 bases, there was a span of 12 bases. The CDR3 totals 16 residues. This CDR3 reads CASSIVWAQGNQPQHF. The DNA for the CDR3 is TGTGCCAGTAGTATAGTCTGGGCGCAGGGCAATCAGCCCCAGCATTTT.

The sample holds one count of this clone. The V gene is TRBV7-2, the J gene TRBJ1-2; a weak D match, TRBD1 (5 bases). V lost 0 bases to trimming and J lost 6 bases, with 11 bases between them. This CDR3 region has 14 residues. CDR1 is SGHTA, CDR2 FQGNSA, per germline. CDR3 sequence reads: CASSLARGEHGYTF. In DNA form, the CDR3 reads TGTGCCAGCAGCTTAGCGCGGGGGGAACATGGCTACACCTTC.

V is TRBV29-1 and J is TRBJ1-3; 7 nucleotides align to TRBD1. Germline V gene data show CDR1 as SQVTM and CDR2 as ANQGSEA. This CDR3 is 13 amino acids long. V gave up 7 bases and J gave up 0 bases; unmatched junction bases: 3. The CDR3 sequence: CSGGTASGNTIYF. The CDR3 region has the DNA TGCAGCGGCGGGACAGCCTCTGGAAACACCATATATTTT.

V gene TRBV7-8 combines with J gene TRBJ2-3; TRBD2 matches 11 bases. CDR1 is SGHVS, CDR2 FQNEAQ, per germline. Trimming cost V 2 bases and J 0 bases; bases outside gene matches: 4. CDR3 length: 17 amino acids. CDR3 nucleotide sequence: TGTGCCAGCAGCTTACTAGGACTAGCGGGTAGCACAGATACGCAGTATTTT. This codes for CASSLLGLAGSTDTQYF.

V and J are TRBV7-9 and TRBJ1-4, with 11 bases matching TRBD1. Germline CDR1 is SEHNR and CDR2 is FQNEAQ (reference sequence). This CDR3 has 17 amino acids. The V and J ends lost 5 bases and 3 bases, in that order; junction bases with no gene match: 8. The CDR3 spells CASSPGQGAQANEKLFF. The CDR3 nucleotides are TGTGCCAGCAGCCCCGGACAGGGGGCGCAGGCTAATGAAAAACTGTTTTTT.

The chain couples TRBV5-1 to TRBJ2-3, with 15 nucleotides matching TRBD2. Germline V lookup: CDR1 SGHRS, CDR2 YFSETQ. V lost 0 bases, J lost 3 bases, and 5 bases stayed unmatched. The CDR3 extends over 18 amino acids. CDR3 region: CASSLGTSGRAMTDTQYF. The CDR3 DNA reads as TGCGCCAGCAGCTTGGGGACTAGCGGGAGGGCCATGACAGATACGCAGTATTTT.

This clone has just one count. This chain connects TRBV5-1 to TRBJ1-1; 7 bases align to TRBD1. The CDR3 is 14 amino acids. The germline V gene has CDR1 SGHRS and CDR2 YFSETQ. J lost 1 base, V lost 4 bases, and 4 bases had no gene match. CDR3 in amino acids: CASSIRQGNTEAFF. In nucleotides, the CDR3 is TGCGCCAGCAGCATACGACAGGGGAACACTGAAGCTTTCTTT. The full variable domain, in which reference TRBV5-1 and TRBJ1-1 provide the parts outside the CDR3, is KAGVTQTPRYLIKTRGQQVTLSCSPISGHRSVSWYQQTPGQGLQFLFEYFSETQRNKGNFPGRFSGRQFSNSRSEMNVSTLELGDSALYLCASSIRQGNTEAFFGQGTRLTVV.

The chain is built from TRBV11-3 and TRBJ2-7, with D perhaps TRBD1 (6 bases). This CDR3 is built from 14 residues. V dropped 1 base and J dropped 1 base, with 8 bases sitting between them. Germline V gene lookup returns CDR1 SGHNT and CDR2 YENEEA. CDR3 loop: CASSLGGLSYEQYF. The CDR3 nucleotides read TGTGCCAGCAGCTTAGGGGGGCTTTCCTACGAGCAGTACTTC.

The J gene is TRBJ1-3, the V gene TRBV5-6; possible D gene TRBD1, 6 bases. Germline CDR1 and CDR2: SGHDT and YYEEEE. The CDR3 spans 13 residues. Trimming took off 2 bases at V and 7 bases at J, with 10 bases between the two ends. This CDR3 is CASSFNRVNTIYF. The CDR3 region has the DNA TGTGCCAGCAGCTTTAACAGGGTGAACACCATATATTTT.

The rearrangement links TRBV5-4 to TRBJ2-6, with D possibly matching TRBD2 (6 bases). The germline CDR1 and CDR2 sequences are SGHNT and YYREEE (reference sequence). V lost 0 bases to trimming and J lost 2 bases, with 6 bases between them. This CDR3 is 15 amino acids long. CDR3 sequence reads: CASSLGGAGANVLTF. The CDR3 DNA is TGTGCCAGCAGCTTGGGGGGGGCTGGGGCCAACGTCCTGACTTTC.

This rearrangement joins TRBV5-1 to TRBJ2-7; 7 bases line up with TRBD1. CDR1 SGHRS and CDR2 YFSETQ come from the germline V gene. Unmatched junction bases numbered 8, after V lost 2 bases and J lost 0 bases. The CDR3 is made up of 16 amino acids. In DNA, the CDR3 is TGCGCCAGCAGCTTAAGAGGGACAGCGAGCTCCTACGAGCAGTACTTC. Translated, it gives CASSLRGTASSYEQYF.

The CDR3 reads CASSFLAGKAFF. CDR3 coding DNA: TGTGCCAGCAGCTTTCTCGCGGGGAAAGCTTTCTTT. The chain carries TRBV7-2 and TRBJ1-1; D gene ambiguous. The CDR3 totals 12 residues. Germline lookup yields CDR1 SGHTA and CDR2 FQGNSA. Deletions cut 3 bases from V and 9 bases from J, with 11 bases between.

V usage is TRBV13 and J usage is TRBJ2-7; TRBD1 aligns across 12 bases. The CDR3 contains 15 residues. J lost 4 bases, V lost 5 bases, and 6 bases had no gene match. Germline V gene sequence: CDR1 PRHDT, CDR2 FYEKMQ (reference sequence). Here the CDR3 reads CASSAAGQGAYEQYF. In nucleotides, the CDR3 is TGTGCCAGCAGCGCCGCGGGACAGGGGGCGTACGAGCAGTACTTC.

The chain employs TRBV4-1 and TRBJ2-1; 11 positions agree with TRBD2. Germline CDR1 is MGHRA and CDR2 is YSYEKL. V lost 0 bases, J lost 2 bases, and 3 bases stayed unmatched. CDR3 size: 17 residues. In DNA form, the CDR3 reads TGCGCCAGCAGCCAAGACCCGACTAGCGGGGCCTACAATGAGCAGTTCTTC. Amino acids: CASSQDPTSGAYNEQFF.

The chain uses TRBV2 and TRBJ2-7, with D perhaps matching TRBD1 (7 bases). With 6 bases removed from V and 3 bases from J, the gap between germline ends came to 15 bases. Germline V gene data show CDR1 as SNHLY and CDR2 as FYNNEI. CDR3 length: 14 residues. CDR3 sequence reads: CASRRQGGIYEQYF. The CDR3 bases are TGTGCCAGCAGAAGACAGGGAGGAATCTACGAGCAGTACTTC.

This clone appeared a few times. The gene calls are TRBV27 and TRBJ2-4; weak D call: TRBD1 (5 bases). The CDR3 runs 16 residues. V shed 7 bases and J shed 0 bases, with 16 bases lying between them. The V gene's germline CDR1 is MNHEY and CDR2 SMNVEV (reference sequence). The CDR3 region is CASNRGFALAKNIQYF. In DNA form, the CDR3 reads TGTGCCAGCAATAGGGGTTTCGCCTTAGCCAAAAACATTCAGTACTTC.

The chain recombines TRBV19 with TRBJ1-2; D unclear. The CDR3 totals 13 residues. Germline V gene sequence: CDR1 LNHDA, CDR2 SQIVND (reference sequence). Trimming removed 8 bases at V and 5 bases at J, with 15 bases between. The CDR3 region has the DNA TGTGCCAGTGGGTACAGCCTGAGTTATGGCTACACCTTC. Its protein is CASGYSLSYGYTF.

This clone came up a few times. The chain couples TRBV10-2 to TRBJ1-4; 7 bases match TRBD1. J gave up 1 base and V 6 bases, and 2 bases lay outside the gene matches. There are 14 residues in the CDR3. Germline CDR1 reads WSHSY; CDR2 reads SAAADI. The CDR3 loop reads CASRRTGTNEKLFF. In DNA form, the CDR3 reads TGCGCCAGCAGGAGGACAGGAACTAATGAAAAACTGTTTTTT.

The chain uses TRBV6-6 and TRBJ1-2; weak D call: TRBD1 (5 bases). The CDR3 extends over 13 amino acids. Trimming left V 6 bases short and J 8 bases short, with 16 bases between. Germline lookup yields CDR1 MNHNY and CDR2 SVGAGI (reference sequence). The CDR3 nucleotides read TGTGCCAGCAGCCTCGACAGCCAGCTAGGCTACACCTTC. This gives the protein CASSLDSQLGYTF.

The genes are TRBV7-2 and TRBJ2-7; weak D call: TRBD2 (7 bases). Trimming shortened V by 7 bases and J by 2 bases, and 18 bases separated the two germline ends. In germline, CDR1 is SGHTA, CDR2 FQGNSA. There are 15 residues in the CDR3. Written as DNA, the CDR3 is TGTGCCAGCATCCTCCAAGGGGGGGGGCCCTACGAGCAGTACTTC. Its translation is CASILQGGGPYEQYF.

The rearrangement uses TRBV4-3 and TRBJ2-3; TRBD2 might be the D (6 bases). Per the germline V gene, CDR1 is LGHNA and CDR2 is YSLEER. Trimming left V 0 bases short and J 4 bases short, with 17 bases between. This CDR3 region has 17 residues. CDR3 nucleotide sequence: TGCGCCAGCAGCCAAGATGCGTCTAGCGATCATCCAGATACGCAGTATTTT. This sequence encodes CASSQDASSDHPDTQYF.

The chain joins TRBV5-8 to TRBJ2-6, with D maybe TRBD1 (5 bases). Germline CDR1 and CDR2: SGHTS and YDEGEE. The CDR3 has 17 amino acids. The V end was cut by 4 bases, the J end by 4 bases, with 18 bases between. The CDR3 DNA reads as TGTGCCAGCAGCAGGGGTGACAGAGCTTCAGGGGCCAACGTCCTGACTTTC. Residues: CASSRGDRASGANVLTF.